The following is a T cell receptor beta chain sequence with its context. Its target is unknown. The record originates from a study of shared clonotypes between healthy human individuals. Each subset's genomic DNA was shared equally among a number of immunoSEQ plates. The assay was immunoSEQ multiplex PCR, and TCRdb's table has in-frame clones only and misses some. The table lists roughly 2 million clones, approximately 96% of them singletons. Overall study results and limits: The study generally estimated greater richness for naive than memory subsets. Naive CD4 clonotype sharing across a few donors was about 5.3%.

Donors included only healthy HIV-negative adults lacking recent acute infections or vaccinations. The CDR3 loop spans 16 amino acids. V shed 1 base and J 4 bases; nucleotides not matched to a gene: 7. Germline V lookup: CDR1 SGHTA, CDR2 FQGNSA. Specimen: naive CD4+ T cells sorted from blood. Subset denoted: CD45RA+ positively selected. The chain recombines TRBV7-2 with TRBJ1-5, with 7 bases identical to TRBD1. The clonotype was recovered from a man aged 18-30 years in good health. CDR3 nucleotides: TGTGCCAGCAGCTTAGGTTCTTCAGGGGGAAATCAGCCCCAGCATTTT. Its translation: CASSLGSSGGNQPQHF.